The T cell receptor beta chain described here comes from a study of blood T cell repertoires in COVID-19 (dated by TCRdb to 2020 to 2022). At the level of the whole study: Collaborator samples came from the United States, Italy and Spain and covered acute and convalescent phases of COVID-19. Deeply sampled blood TCRbeta repertoires from subjects exposed to, actively infected with, or recovered from COVID-19 were included in the dataset. The material from the prospective study consisted of cDNA or gDNA derived from T cells, B-cell-depleted T cells, or PBMCs. Samples were obtained from the ongoing ImmuneRACE study (first 160 participants) and from over 1,000 subjects provided by 6 global collaborators. The repertoires were made available in a free public database intended to serve as a resource for research on the immune response to SARS-CoV-2. Where available, HLA class I and class II types were obtained from metadata supplied by the sample provider rather than from assay-based typing. Sample metadata almost always included a de-identified subject ID, COVID-19 status, age in years and sex. Here is what the overall study found, with its caveats: How much clinical and demographic metadata was included differed by source and by participant, and the metadata was provided uncurated.

One collaborating source in Seattle enrolled patients during active infection and followed them longitudinally through the course of disease. Each collaborating institution followed its own protocols to collect whole blood in K2EDTA tubes. For TCRbeta analysis, collaborators shipped samples as frozen whole blood, isolated PBMCs, or DNA extracted from either of those sample types. TCRbeta CDR3 regions were amplified from genomic DNA by means of the immunoSEQ Assay, a bias-controlled multiplex PCR. As for the authors' bioinformatics: The number of nucleated cells in each sample was estimated from the amplification of reference gene primers within the assay. To quantify the absolute abundance of each unique TCRbeta CDR3 rearrangement, sequence reads were collapsed and filtered. For each sample, productive Simpson clonality was calculated as the square root of Simpson's diversity index across productive rearrangements. TCRdb provides this immuneACCESS table in a form limited to in-frame rearrangements. Some clones are lacking; in checked studies, under half of them reflect an unresolved V gene, and why the rest are absent is not known. For V, J and clone size, that table is used; D and trimming come from the DNA. In this sample the table shows over 200,000 clones, about 90% of which occur a single time. Roughly 2.5% of the sample is in the top ten clones.

This clone was detected once. It has no known antigen specificity. No much larger clone is present one base from it, and per-base qualities are unavailable. V and J are truncated by 2 bases and 1 base respectively, leaving an intervening sequence of 17 bases. Measured from the cysteine to the phenylalanine, the CDR3 is 17 residues long. The only DNA kept is the CDR3, 51 bases in frame from the first base. According to the germline V gene (reference sequence), CDR1 reads LNHDA and CDR2 reads SQIVND. The sequencing input was peripheral blood. The chain couples TRBV19 to TRBJ1-2; the D gene lacks a confident call. The sequence was collected from a man aged 30 to 39 with COVID-19, enrolled during active disease. For the CDR3, the sequence is CASSIFSWGASNYGYTF. Here is the DNA: TGTGCCAGTAGTATATTTAGCTGGGGAGCCAGTAACTATGGCTACACCTTC. The CDR3 plus the reference TRBV19 and TRBJ1-2 genes for the other parts give the full variable domain: DGGITQSPKYLFRKEGQNVTLSCEQNLNHDAMYWYRQDPGQGLRLIYYSQIVNDFQKGDIAEGYSVSREKKESFPLTVTSAQKNPTAFYLCASSIFSWGASNYGYTFGSGTRLTVV.